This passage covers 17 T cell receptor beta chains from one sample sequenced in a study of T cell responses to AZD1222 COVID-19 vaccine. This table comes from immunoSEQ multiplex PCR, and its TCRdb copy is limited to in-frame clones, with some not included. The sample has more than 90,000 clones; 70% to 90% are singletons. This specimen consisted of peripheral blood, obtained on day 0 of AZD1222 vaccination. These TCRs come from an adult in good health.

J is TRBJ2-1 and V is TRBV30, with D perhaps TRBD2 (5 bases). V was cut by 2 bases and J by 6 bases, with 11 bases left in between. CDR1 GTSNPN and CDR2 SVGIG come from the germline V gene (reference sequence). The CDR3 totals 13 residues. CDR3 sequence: CAWSSNRGNEQFF. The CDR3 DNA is TGTGCCTGGAGTTCGAACCGGGGCAATGAGCAGTTCTTC.

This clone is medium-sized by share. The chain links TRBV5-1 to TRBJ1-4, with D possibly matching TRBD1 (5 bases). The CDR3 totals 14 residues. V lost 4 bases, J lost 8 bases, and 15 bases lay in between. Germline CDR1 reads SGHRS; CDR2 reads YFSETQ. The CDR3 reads CASSIGGGDEKLFF. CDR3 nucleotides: TGCGCCAGCAGCATCGGTGGTGGGGACGAAAAACTGTTTTTT.

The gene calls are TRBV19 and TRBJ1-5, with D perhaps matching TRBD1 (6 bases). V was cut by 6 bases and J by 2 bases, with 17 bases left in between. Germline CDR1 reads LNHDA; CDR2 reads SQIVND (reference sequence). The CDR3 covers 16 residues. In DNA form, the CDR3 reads TGTGCCAGTAGGCACCGGGACAATATCGGCAATCAGCCCCAGCATTTT. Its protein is CASRHRDNIGNQPQHF.

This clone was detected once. The CDR3 region has the DNA TGTGCCTGGATGTATTGGGGGACTGACGAAGCTTTCTTT. This translates into CAWMYWGTDEAFF. The V gene is TRBV30, the J gene TRBJ1-1; a weak D match, TRBD1 (5 bases). Germline V gives CDR1 GTSNPN, CDR2 SVGIG (reference sequence). The CDR3 is made up of 13 amino acids. The ends were cut back, 4 bases at V and 8 bases at J, with 17 bases in the middle.

The CDR3 reads CASSEMVSYNEQFF. The CDR3 nucleotides are TGTGCCAGCAGTGAAATGGTCTCCTACAATGAGCAGTTCTTC. J is TRBJ2-1 and V is TRBV6-1; D ambiguous. V was clipped by 2 bases and J by 0 bases, with 5 bases between them. CDR3 length: 14 residues. Germline CDR1 reads MNHNS; CDR2 reads SASEGT.

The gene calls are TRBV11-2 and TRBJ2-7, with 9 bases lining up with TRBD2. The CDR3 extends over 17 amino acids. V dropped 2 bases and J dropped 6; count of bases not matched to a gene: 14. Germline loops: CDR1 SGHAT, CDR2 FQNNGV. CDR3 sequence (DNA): TGTGCCAGCAGCTTAAATTCTGTAGCGGGAGCCCGGCGCGAGCAGTACTTC. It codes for CASSLNSVAGARREQYF.

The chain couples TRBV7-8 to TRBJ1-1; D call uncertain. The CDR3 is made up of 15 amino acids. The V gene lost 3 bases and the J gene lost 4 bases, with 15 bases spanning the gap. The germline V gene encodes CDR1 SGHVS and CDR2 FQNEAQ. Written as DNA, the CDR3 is TGTGCCAGCAGCTTTTCGCCGGAGGGTGTCACTGAAGCTTTCTTT. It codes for CASSFSPEGVTEAFF.

CDR3 DNA: TGTGCCAGTAGTGACGCCGGGGTCTATGGCTACACCTTC. Translating gives CASSDAGVYGYTF. The genes are TRBV19 and TRBJ1-2; D call uncertain. Germline CDR1 reads LNHDA; CDR2 reads SQIVND (reference sequence). The CDR3 is 13 residues long. The germline V and J ends were trimmed by 5 bases and 4 bases, with 11 bases remaining between them.

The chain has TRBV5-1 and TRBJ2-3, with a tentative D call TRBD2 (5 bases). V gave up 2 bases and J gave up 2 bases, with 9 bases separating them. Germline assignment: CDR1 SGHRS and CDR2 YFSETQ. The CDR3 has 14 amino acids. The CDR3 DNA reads TGCGCCAGCAGCTTAGAGGGAAACACAGATACGCAGTATTTT. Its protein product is CASSLEGNTDTQYF.

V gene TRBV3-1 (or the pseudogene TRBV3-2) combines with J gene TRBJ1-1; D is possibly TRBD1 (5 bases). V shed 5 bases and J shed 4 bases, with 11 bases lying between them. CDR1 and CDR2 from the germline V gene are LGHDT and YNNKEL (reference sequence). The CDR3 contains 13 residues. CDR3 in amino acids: CASSVQGVTEAFF. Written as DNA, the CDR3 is TGTGCCAGCAGCGTTCAGGGTGTCACTGAAGCTTTCTTT.

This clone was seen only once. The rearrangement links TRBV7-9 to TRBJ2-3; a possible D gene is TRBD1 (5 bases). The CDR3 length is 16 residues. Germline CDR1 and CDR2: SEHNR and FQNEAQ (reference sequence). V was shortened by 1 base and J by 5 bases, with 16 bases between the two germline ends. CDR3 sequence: CASSLVGRVVKDTQYF. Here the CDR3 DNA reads TGTGCCAGCAGCTTAGTCGGCAGGGTCGTTAAAGATACGCAGTATTTT.

This CDR3 is CSVTGTQKYYGYTF. CDR3 coding DNA: TGCAGCGTAACCGGGACTCAAAAATACTATGGCTACACCTTC. The chain couples TRBV29-1 to TRBJ1-2; D is possibly TRBD1 (5 bases). Trimming took 6 bases from V and 3 from J, leaving 17 bases between them. This CDR3 region has 14 residues. CDR1 is SQVTM, CDR2 ANQGSEA, per germline.

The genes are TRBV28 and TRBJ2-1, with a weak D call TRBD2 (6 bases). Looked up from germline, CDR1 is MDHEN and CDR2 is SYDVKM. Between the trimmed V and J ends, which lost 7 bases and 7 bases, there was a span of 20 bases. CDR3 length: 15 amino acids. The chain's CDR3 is CASTALAGPRNEQFF. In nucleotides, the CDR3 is TGTGCCAGCACTGCATTGGCGGGGCCTAGGAATGAGCAGTTCTTC.

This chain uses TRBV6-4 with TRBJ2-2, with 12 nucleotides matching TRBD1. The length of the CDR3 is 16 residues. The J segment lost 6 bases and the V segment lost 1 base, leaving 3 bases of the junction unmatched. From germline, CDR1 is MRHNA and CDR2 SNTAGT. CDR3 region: CASSDWDRGRAGELFF. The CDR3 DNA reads TGTGCCAGCAGTGACTGGGACAGGGGGCGCGCCGGGGAGCTGTTTTTT.

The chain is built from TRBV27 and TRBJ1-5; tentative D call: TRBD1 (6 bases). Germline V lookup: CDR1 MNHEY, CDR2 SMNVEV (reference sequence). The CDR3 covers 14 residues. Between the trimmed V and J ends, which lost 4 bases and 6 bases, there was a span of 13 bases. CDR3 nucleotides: TGTGCCAGCAGTTCACAGGGAGGGGGTCAGCCCCAGCATTTT. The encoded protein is CASSSQGGGQPQHF.

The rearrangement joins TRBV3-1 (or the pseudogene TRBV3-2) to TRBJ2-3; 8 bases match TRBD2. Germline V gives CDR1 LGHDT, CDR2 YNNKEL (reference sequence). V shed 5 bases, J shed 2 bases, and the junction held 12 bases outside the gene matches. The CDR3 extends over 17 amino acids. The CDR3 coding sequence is TGTGCCAGCAGCTCGGGAGGGGCGGGACCTAACACAGATACGCAGTATTTT. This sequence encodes CASSSGGAGPNTDTQYF.

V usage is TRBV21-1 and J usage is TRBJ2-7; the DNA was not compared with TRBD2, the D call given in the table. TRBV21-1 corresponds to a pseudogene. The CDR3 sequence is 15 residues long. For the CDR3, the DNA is TGTGCCAGCAGCAAAGGGACGGGAGTTCCCCACGAGCAGTACTTC. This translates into CASSKGTGVPHEQYF.